This T cell receptor beta chain was identified during a study of T-cell reconstitution after alpha-beta-depleted transplantation in children. Unique molecular identifiers featured in how the TCRbeta library was prepared. TCRdb analysed the PCR reads with MiXCR anew, one entry per CDR3 protein. Of 150,000 to 250,000 distinct CDR3 sequences listed, 14% to 15% are singletons. CDR1 is SGHNT, CDR2 YENEEA, per germline. This CDR3 spans 15 amino acids. The V segment lost 3 bases and the J segment 7 bases; nucleotides outside the gene matches: 5. This clonotype has a handful of counts. Sequencing was performed on PBMCs from the stem cell graft donor, taken from the stem cell graft. This rearrangement joins TRBV11-3 to TRBJ2-2; 10 bases map to TRBD1. The source is a human donor who donated a stem cell graft to a child with acute lymphoblastic leukemia. CDR3 DNA sequence: TGTGCCAGCAGCTTCGGGGACAGGGGTGACGGGGAGCTGTTTTTT. As protein: CASSFGDRGDGELFF.